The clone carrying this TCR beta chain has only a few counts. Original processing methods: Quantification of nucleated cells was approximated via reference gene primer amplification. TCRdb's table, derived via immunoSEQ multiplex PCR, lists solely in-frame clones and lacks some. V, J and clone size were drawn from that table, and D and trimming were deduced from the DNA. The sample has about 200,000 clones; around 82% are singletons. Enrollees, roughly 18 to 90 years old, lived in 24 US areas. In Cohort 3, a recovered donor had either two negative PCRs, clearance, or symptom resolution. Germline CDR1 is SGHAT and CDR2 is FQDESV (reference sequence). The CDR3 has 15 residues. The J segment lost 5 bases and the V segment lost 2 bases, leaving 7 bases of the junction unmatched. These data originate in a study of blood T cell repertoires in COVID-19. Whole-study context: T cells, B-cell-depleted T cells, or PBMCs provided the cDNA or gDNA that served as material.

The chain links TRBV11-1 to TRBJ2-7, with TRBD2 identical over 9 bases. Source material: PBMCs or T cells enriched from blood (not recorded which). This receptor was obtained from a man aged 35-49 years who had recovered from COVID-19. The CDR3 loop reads CASSLQTSGSNEQYF. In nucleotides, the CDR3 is TGTGCCAGCAGCTTACAGACTAGCGGATCCAACGAGCAGTACTTC.